Here is one TCR beta chain with its context. It has no known antigen specificity. No base qualities exist here, and no much larger clone lies one base off it. TCRbeta CDR3 regions were amplified from genomic DNA using the immunoSEQ Assay, a bias-controlled multiplex PCR. Under the source paper's analysis protocol: Within the assay, amplification of reference gene primers was used to estimate how many nucleated cells each sample contained. To quantify the absolute abundance of each unique TCRbeta CDR3 rearrangement, sequence reads were collapsed and filtered. For each sample, productive Simpson clonality was calculated as the square root of Simpson's diversity index over productive rearrangements. The immuneACCESS repertoire file appears here via TCRdb, limited to in-frame rearrangements. These files lack a portion of the clones; in checked studies, under half of the deficit traces to unresolved V genes, and the cause of the others is not known. D and trimming were read from the DNA, whereas the V and J calls and clone size are those reported in that table. The sample contains some 360,000 clones, around 87% of them found a single time. The ten largest clones capture 2% to 2.5% of the sample.

The sample originates from a study of blood T cell repertoires in COVID-19 (dated by TCRdb to the early 2020s). Context from the whole study: Collaborator samples came from the United States, Italy and Spain and covered acute and convalescent phases of COVID-19. The dataset comprised deeply sampled blood TCRbeta repertoires from subjects exposed to, actively infected with, or recovered from COVID-19. Where available, HLA class I and class II types were obtained from metadata supplied by the sample provider rather than from assay-based typing. The prospective study material was composed of cDNA or gDNA derived from T cells, B-cell-depleted T cells, or PBMCs. Sample metadata almost always included a de-identified subject ID, COVID-19 status, age in years and sex. Samples came from the ongoing ImmuneRACE study (first 160 participants) plus 1,254 subjects from 6 global collaborators. The repertoires were made available in a free public database intended to serve as a resource for research on the immune response to SARS-CoV-2. General study outcomes and caveats: Clinical and demographic metadata were provided uncurated, with the amount varying by source and participant.

In Seattle, one collaborating source enrolled patients while the infection was active and tracked those patients longitudinally over the course of disease. Collaborating institutions collected whole blood in K2EDTA tubes following their own protocols. For TCRbeta analysis, collaborator samples were shipped as frozen whole blood, as isolated PBMCs, or as DNA extracted from either sample type. The germline V gene supplies CDR1 MGHRA and CDR2 YSYEKL. The CDR3 has 14 amino acids, counting the end cysteine and phenylalanine. CDR3 DNA is the only sequence kept; it has 42 bases, read in frame from the first base. Ends trimmed: V by 1 base, J by 8 bases; bases unmatched to a gene: 7.

The sequence derives from a woman aged 60-70 years with COVID-19, enrolled during active disease. The sequenced sample consisted of peripheral blood. The chain joins TRBV4-1 to TRBJ1-2, with 7 bases matching TRBD1. The DNA sequence is TGCGCCAGCAGCCAAGGGGGGCAGGGGGAAGGCTACACCTTC. It is translated as CASSQGGQGEGYTF.